This TCR beta chain was documented in a study of blood T cells in healthy people across ages. On the study more broadly: Roughly one uniquely barcoded beta molecule per two T cells was captured.

All donors came from Russia, were Caucasian and healthy, and spanned ages about 6 to 100. CDR1 SGHTA and CDR2 FQGNSA come from the germline V gene. V lost 7 bases, J lost 9 bases, and 16 bases lay in between. The CDR3 covers 12 residues. Together with a sample-barcoded 5' primer, a J-beta primer mix was included in a second PCR lasting roughly 6 to 12 cycles. TCRdb re-analysed the 5' RACE reads in MiXCR, keeping a single row per CDR3 protein. The data hold roughly 1,700,000 distinct CDR3 sequences, with roughly 30% observed a single time. As concerns this clonotype: Its specificity is not known.

Whole-study findings and limits: In long-lived donors, naive CD4+ cell counts and diversity exceeded those of aged donors. Strong correlation existed between TCR beta diversity and naive T cell percentage.

The chain couples TRBV7-2 to TRBJ2-7; D possibly corresponds to TRBD1 (6 bases). The clonotype originates from a woman in her 30s in good health. Sequencing was carried out using blood. CDR3 region: CASNETGTVQYF. The CDR3 DNA sequence: TGTGCCAGCAACGAAACAGGGACCGTGCAGTACTTC.